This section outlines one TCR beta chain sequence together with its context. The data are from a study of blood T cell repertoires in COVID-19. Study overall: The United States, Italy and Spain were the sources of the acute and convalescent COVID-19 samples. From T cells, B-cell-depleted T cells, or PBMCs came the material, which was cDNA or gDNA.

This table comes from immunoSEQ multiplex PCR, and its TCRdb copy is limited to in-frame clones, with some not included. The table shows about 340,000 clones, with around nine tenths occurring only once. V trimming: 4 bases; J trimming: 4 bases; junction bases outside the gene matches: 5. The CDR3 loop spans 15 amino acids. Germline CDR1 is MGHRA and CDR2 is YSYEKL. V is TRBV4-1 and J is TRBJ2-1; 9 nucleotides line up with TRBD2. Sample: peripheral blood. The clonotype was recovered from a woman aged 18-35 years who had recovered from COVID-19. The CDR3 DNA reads TGCGCCAGCAGCCGCCTCCTAGCGGGGTACAATGAGCAGTTCTTC. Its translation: CASSRLLAGYNEQFF.